These 28 T cell receptor beta chains share one sample of origin, sequenced in a study of molecular identifiers for immune sequencing clone quantification. TCRdb independently ran MiXCR on the PCR reads; one entry per CDR3 protein. The sample shows tens of thousands of distinct CDR3 sequences, roughly a third of them seen only once. The sample consisted of naive CD8+ T cells from blood, with Jurkat cell RNA spiked in. Documented subset: FACS-sorted CD8+CD4-CCR7+CD45RA+ naive T cells. Receptor source: a human donor in good health. Some libraries in this study had Jurkat cell RNA spiked in.

This rearrangement joins TRBV12-3 or TRBV12-4 to TRBJ1-5; TRBD1 is a possible D gene (5 bases). CDR3 length: 19 amino acids. Between the trimmed V and J ends, which lost 3 bases and 5 bases, there was a span of 26 bases. CDR3 nucleotides: TGTGCCAGCAGTTTTGTGCTATATGGGGCGCGAGGGTTGTATCAGCCCCAGCATTTT. Its protein product is CASSFVLYGARGLYQPQHF.

This chain connects TRBV10-3 to TRBJ2-3; a weak D match, TRBD1 (5 bases). CDR1 and CDR2 from the germline V gene are ENHRY and SYGVKD. The CDR3 loop spans 12 amino acids. Deletions cut 3 bases from V and 5 bases from J, with 6 bases between. In DNA, the CDR3 is TGTGCCATCAGTGATCAGGGAGATACGCAGTATTTT. Encoded protein: CAISDQGDTQYF.

In regard to this clonotype: The junction departs from germline at one end; a sequencing error may be responsible. This sequence joins TRBV20-1 and TRBJ2-4; 10 nucleotides match TRBD2. Germline values: CDR1 DFQATT, CDR2 SNEGSKA (reference sequence). This CDR3 region has 16 residues. The CDR3 protein is CSAAPGLALAKNVQYF. CDR3 DNA sequence: TGCAGTGCAGCACCGGGACTAGCGTTAGCCAAAAACGTTCAGTACTTC.

As to this clonotype: Since no conserved phenylalanine or tryptophan closes the CDR3, a read error is the likely cause. This chain connects TRBV27 to TRBJ2-1; D call uncertain. Trimming pared 6 bases from V and 5 bases from J, leaving 5 bases between. CDR1 and CDR2 (germline): MNHEY, SMNVEV (reference sequence). CDR3 length: 11 amino acids. The chain's CDR3 is CASRNNNEQFL. The CDR3 DNA is TGTGCCAGCAGAAATAACAATGAGCAGTTCCTC.

Only a few counts were recorded for this clonotype. CDR3: CASSGGRSYNEQFF. The CDR3 DNA follows: TGTGCCAGCAGTGGCGGGAGGTCCTACAATGAGCAGTTCTTC. The chain has TRBV2 and TRBJ2-1; 8 nucleotides line up with TRBD2. Losses at the gene ends were 4 bases for V and 1 base for J; bases not matched to a gene: 0. CDR3 size: 14 residues. Germline values: CDR1 SNHLY, CDR2 FYNNEI.

The genes are TRBV6-2 or TRBV6-3 and TRBJ2-3, with 7 bases lining up with TRBD1. V lost 7 bases, J lost 5 bases, and 6 bases stayed unmatched. Germline CDR1 reads MNHEY; CDR2 reads SVGEGT. CDR3 length equals 13 residues. CDR3 nucleotides: TGTGCCAGCACGGACAGGCGCATAGATACGCAGTATTTT. It codes for CASTDRRIDTQYF.

This clonotype was observed a few times. This chain connects TRBV7-6 to TRBJ2-1; D ambiguous. Per the germline V gene, CDR1 is SGHVS and CDR2 is FNYEAQ. This CDR3 contains 13 residues. Trimming pared 5 bases from V and 10 bases from J, leaving 15 bases between. In nucleotides, the CDR3 is TGTGCCAGCAGCCACCCCTTGTCGCCGGAGCAGTTCTTC. It codes for CASSHPLSPEQFF.

The gene calls are TRBV3-1 and TRBJ2-5; D gene unclear. The germline V and J ends were trimmed by 0 bases and 5 bases, with 13 bases remaining between them. Germline values: CDR1 LGHDT, CDR2 YNNKEL (reference sequence). The CDR3 covers 15 residues. This CDR3 is CASSQDGSAGETQYF. CDR3 DNA: TGTGCCAGCAGCCAAGATGGGTCGGCTGGGGAGACCCAGTACTTC.

Note on this clonotype: A junction boundary mismatches the germline segment, possibly from a read error. This sequence joins TRBV14 and TRBJ2-5; 8 nucleotides align to TRBD1. In germline, CDR1 is SGHDN, CDR2 FVKESK. This CDR3 comprises 14 residues. CDR3 nucleotide sequence: TGTGCCAGCGGCCAGCGGACAGGGCTGGAGACCCAGTACTTC. Residues: CASGQRTGLETQYF.

This clonotype came up a few times. This rearrangement joins TRBV7-2 to TRBJ1-3; D unclear. Germline V gene sequence: CDR1 SGHTA, CDR2 FQGNSA. V lost 1 base, J lost 3 bases, and 7 bases lay in between. The CDR3 totals 14 residues. The CDR3 nucleotides read TGTGCCAGCAGCTTAGAGCCCTTTGGAAACACCATATATTTT. It codes for CASSLEPFGNTIYF. Combining the CDR3 with reference TRBV7-2 and TRBJ1-3 gives the whole variable domain GAGVSQSPSNKVTEKGKDVELRCDPISGHTALYWYRQSLGQGLEFLIYFQGNSAPDKSGLPSDRFSAERTGGSVSTLTIQRTQQEDSAVYLCASSLEPFGNTIYFGEGSWLTVV.

This clonotype was seen a few times. The genes are TRBV27 and TRBJ2-2, with D possibly matching TRBD2 (7 bases). Germline V lookup: CDR1 MNHEY, CDR2 SMNVEV (reference sequence). V lost 2 bases, J lost 4 bases, and 11 bases lay in between. The CDR3 length is 15 residues. The DNA of the CDR3 is TGTGCCAGCAGTTTAGGGGGGGCAGTCACCGGGGAGCTGTTTTTT. Its translation is CASSLGGAVTGELFF.

The gene calls are TRBV6-4 and TRBJ2-3, with 8 bases that match TRBD2. Per germline, CDR1 MRHNA and CDR2 SNTAGT. Trimming cost V 5 bases and J 0 bases; bases outside gene matches: 4. CDR3 length: 15 residues. CDR3 loop: CASSRTSTSTDTQYF. As DNA, the CDR3 is TGTGCCAGCAGTAGGACTAGCACCAGCACAGATACGCAGTATTTT.

This chain joins TRBV6-5 and TRBJ2-2; D is tentatively TRBD1 or TRBD2 (5 bases each). The CDR3 is 14 residues long. Trimming cost V 5 bases and J 7 bases, with 14 bases left between them. Germline V gene lookup returns CDR1 MNHEY and CDR2 SVGAGI. This CDR3 is CASSVSRDGGELFF. In nucleotides, the CDR3 is TGTGCCAGCAGTGTTTCTAGGGACGGCGGGGAGCTGTTTTTT.

The sample holds a few counts of this clonotype. Given a much more abundant clone one base away, this may be a read error. V is TRBV29-1 and J is TRBJ2-7; tentative D call: TRBD2 (6 bases). The germline gives CDR1 SQVTM, CDR2 ANQGSEA. The CDR3 totals 10 residues. Trimming pared 6 bases from V and 6 bases from J, leaving 9 bases between. The CDR3 DNA reads TGCAGCGTAGGAGGGAGCGAGCAGTACTTC. As protein: CSVGGSEQYF.

This chain links TRBV6-4 with TRBJ2-1, with 8 bases matching TRBD2. The germline CDR1 and CDR2 sequences are MRHNA and SNTAGT. J gave up 4 bases and V 4 bases, and 3 bases lay outside the gene matches. The CDR3 runs 14 residues. In DNA form, the CDR3 reads TGTGCCAGCAGTGTCGTAGCGGGATACAATGAGCAGTTCTTC. Translating it yields CASSVVAGYNEQFF.

This clonotype occurred a few times. The chain is built from TRBV28 and TRBJ2-7; D may be TRBD2 (6 bases). Germline CDR1 reads MDHEN; CDR2 reads SYDVKM. The CDR3 spans 17 residues. With 6 bases removed from V and 2 bases from J, the gap between germline ends came to 23 bases. The CDR3 coding sequence is TGTGCCAGCAGCACAATATCGGGACTTCGGAGCCCCTACGAGCAGTACTTC. Its translation: CASSTISGLRSPYEQYF.

CDR3 in DNA: TGCAGTGCTAGCGGAGAAAAATCCTGGACTAGCGCAGACTACGAGCAGTACGTC. This codes for CSASGEKSWTSADYEQYV. This chain uses TRBV20-1 with TRBJ2-7, with TRBD2 matching over 9 bases. V was clipped by 3 bases and J by 3 bases; unmatched bases: 18. This CDR3 is 18 amino acids long. Germline CDR1 reads DFQATT; CDR2 reads SNEGSKA (reference sequence).

At least ten counts were recorded for this clonotype. The chain carries TRBV29-1 and TRBJ2-3; D gene uncertain. The V gene lost 5 bases and the J gene lost 1 base, with 13 bases spanning the gap. The CDR3 runs 14 residues. Germline loops: CDR1 SQVTM, CDR2 ANQGSEA. The CDR3 bases are TGCAGCGTTCTCGGTGACGGACGCACAGATACGCAGTATTTT. This translates into CSVLGDGRTDTQYF.

This clonotype has ten or more counts. The chain carries TRBV4-3 and TRBJ2-3; the D gene is possibly TRBD1 (6 bases). CDR1 LGHNA and CDR2 YSLEER come from the germline V gene. V lost 1 base and J lost 2, with 13 bases in between. There are 16 residues in the CDR3. In DNA, the CDR3 is TGCGCCAGCAGCCAAGTTGACAGGCTCCCCACAGATACGCAGTATTTT. Protein product: CASSQVDRLPTDTQYF.

This sequence joins TRBV19 and TRBJ2-1; TRBD2 agrees at 10 bases. CDR3 size: 15 residues. Germline CDR1 is LNHDA and CDR2 is SQIVND (reference sequence). After removal of 5 bases from V and 1 base from J, the junction contained 2 bases not matched to a gene. The CDR3 nucleotides read TGTGCCAGTAGTCCACTAGCGGGGTCCTACAATGAGCAGTTCTTC. Its translation: CASSPLAGSYNEQFF.

A note on this clonotype: A much bigger clone sits one base away, suggesting this may be a read error. The J gene is TRBJ2-4, the V gene TRBV7-2; a possible D gene is TRBD2 (6 bases). CDR1 is SGHTA, CDR2 FQGNSA, per germline. This CDR3 spans 15 amino acids. V lost 3 bases to trimming and J lost 9 bases, with 18 bases between them. The CDR3 region is CASSFPTGAMGIQYF. The CDR3 nucleotides read TGTGCCAGCAGCTTCCCCACGGGAGCGATGGGCATTCAGTACTTC.

This chain links TRBV11-2 with TRBJ2-1, with 9 bases lining up with TRBD2. The CDR3 totals 20 residues. J was trimmed by 0 bases and V by 1 base; bases with no gene match: 13. CDR1 and CDR2 (germline): SGHAT, FQNNGV. CDR3 protein: CASSLARESSGTSSYNEQFF. The CDR3, as DNA: TGTGCCAGCAGCTTAGCCCGGGAATCTAGCGGGACTAGCTCCTACAATGAGCAGTTCTTC.

Remarks on this clonotype: A much larger clone is a single base away; this may be a read error. The V call is TRBV4-1, the J call TRBJ1-5; possible D gene TRBD1, 5 bases. The CDR3 is 13 amino acids. CDR1 MGHRA and CDR2 YSYEKL come from the germline V gene. The CDR3 DNA sequence: TGCGCCAGCAGCCAAACAGGAAATCAGCCCCAGCAATTT. This codes for CASSQTGNQPQQF.

There are many counts of this clonotype. DNA of the CDR3: TGTGCCAGCAGCCCTGGGGGAGCGGCAGGGACAGATACGCAGTATTTT. Translated, it gives CASSPGGAAGTDTQYF. The V and J genes are TRBV7-8 and TRBJ2-3, with D perhaps assigned TRBD1 or TRBD2 (5 bases each). Germline loops: CDR1 SGHVS, CDR2 FQNEAQ. V lost 5 bases, J lost 3 bases, and 18 bases lay in between. The CDR3 length is 16 residues.

The chain has TRBV9 and TRBJ2-2; D is perhaps TRBD1 or TRBD2 (5 bases each). The CDR3 spans 14 residues. V gave up 0 bases and J gave up 4 bases, with 7 bases separating them. Germline-derived CDR1 and CDR2 are SGDLS and YYNGEE. CDR3 amino acids: CASSVGDGTGELFF. As DNA, the CDR3 is TGTGCCAGCAGCGTAGGGGACGGCACCGGGGAGCTGTTTTTT. The full variable domain, its missing parts supplied by reference TRBV9 and TRBJ2-2, is DSGVTQTPKHLITATGQRVTLRCSPRSGDLSVYWYQQSLDQGLQFLIQYYNGEERAKGNILERFSAQQFPDLHSELNLSSLELGDSALYFCASSVGDGTGELFFGEGSRLTVL.

This clonotype was observed a few times. V usage is TRBV9 and J usage is TRBJ2-1; D is unresolved. The germline V gene has CDR1 SGDLS and CDR2 YYNGEE. V lost 3 bases and J lost 3, with 7 bases in between. The CDR3 has 13 amino acids. The chain's CDR3 is CASSADDYNEQFF. The CDR3 DNA sequence: TGTGCCAGCAGCGCCGACGACTACAATGAGCAGTTCTTC.

To note about this clonotype: Being one base from a much bigger clone, this may be a read error. The genes are TRBV7-6 and TRBJ2-7; 7 nucleotides match TRBD2. With 9 bases clipped from V and 3 bases from J, the junction kept 11 bases outside the gene matches. Germline V lookup: CDR1 SGHVS, CDR2 FNYEAQ. The CDR3 spans 14 residues. CDR3 residues: CARSPTGGSYEQYF. CDR3 nucleotide sequence: TGTGCCAGGAGCCCAACCGGCGGGAGCTACGAGCAGTACTTC.

This clonotype is a singleton in its sample. A read error is possible here, since a much larger clone lies one base away. V is TRBV28 and J is TRBJ2-1, with a tentative D call TRBD2 (6 bases). The CDR3 extends over 14 amino acids. Germline V gives CDR1 MDHEN, CDR2 SYDVKM. V lost 4 bases, J lost 9 bases, and 16 bases lay in between. The CDR3 reads CASSSFSGDSEQFF. The DNA for the CDR3 is TGTGCCAGCAGTTCCTTTAGCGGTGACAGTGAGCAGTTCTTC.